Below are 9 T cell receptor beta chains sequenced from a single sample in a study of cytomegalovirus exposure and HLA in healthy donors. The primer mix had 60 Vbeta and 13 Jbeta primers. The table came from immunoSEQ multiplex PCR; TCRdb's copy has only in-frame clones and leaves some out. The sample consists of 100,000 or so clones, around 77% of them appearing once. Sequencing was performed on PBMCs. Source of these receptors: a man aged 25-45 years in good health and CMV-seronegative.

The V call is TRBV9, the J call TRBJ2-3, with a weak D call TRBD1 (5 bases). Germline values: CDR1 SGDLS, CDR2 YYNGEE. The V end was cut by 4 bases, the J end by 0 bases, with 9 bases between. This CDR3 comprises 14 residues. The CDR3: CASSLSGSTDTQYF. CDR3 sequence (DNA): TGTGCCAGCAGCTTGTCAGGGAGCACAGATACGCAGTATTTT. Complete variable domain (other parts from reference TRBV9 and TRBJ2-3): DSGVTQTPKHLITATGQRVTLRCSPRSGDLSVYWYQQSLDQGLQFLIQYYNGEERAKGNILERFSAQQFPDLHSELNLSSLELGDSALYFCASSLSGSTDTQYFGPGTRLTVL.

This clone was counted a single time. The chain combines TRBV7-6 with TRBJ2-1; TRBD2 is a possible D gene (6 bases). Germline V gene sequence: CDR1 SGHVS, CDR2 FNYEAQ. CDR3 length: 17 residues. V lost 5 bases to trimming and J lost 4 bases, with 21 bases between them. The CDR3 coding sequence is TGTGCCAGCAGCACCACCGCTAGCGTCGTAAAATACAATGAGCAGTTCTTC. As protein: CASSTTASVVKYNEQFF.

V gene TRBV7-2 combines with J gene TRBJ2-7, with D possibly TRBD1 on 6 matching bases. The V gene lost 7 bases and the J gene lost 0 bases, with 13 bases spanning the gap. The CDR3 sequence is 14 residues long. Germline V gives CDR1 SGHTA, CDR2 FQGNSA. The CDR3 region is CASKTGSSSYEQYF. The CDR3 DNA reads TGTGCCAGCAAAACAGGGTCTAGCTCCTACGAGCAGTACTTC.

CDR3 sequence reads: CASSLPDSHSEAFF. For the CDR3, the DNA is TGCGCCAGCAGCTTACCAGACAGTCACTCTGAAGCTTTCTTT. This rearrangement joins TRBV5-1 to TRBJ1-1; weak D call: TRBD1 (5 bases). Deletions cut 2 bases from V and 6 bases from J, with 14 bases between. This CDR3 comprises 14 residues. Germline V gene sequence: CDR1 SGHRS, CDR2 YFSETQ.

The chain carries TRBV7-9 and TRBJ1-4; 7 nucleotides match TRBD1. Germline V lookup: CDR1 SEHNR, CDR2 FQNEAQ (reference sequence). V was clipped by 4 bases and J by 7 bases; unmatched bases: 3. There are 13 residues in the CDR3. The chain's CDR3 is CASSYGTAEKLFF. DNA of the CDR3: TGTGCCAGCAGCTATGGGACAGCTGAAAAACTGTTTTTT.

This sequence joins TRBV5-5 and TRBJ1-4; tentative D call: TRBD1 (5 bases). Germline lookup yields CDR1 SGHKS and CDR2 YYEKEE (reference sequence). Trimming took 4 bases from V and 5 from J, leaving 15 bases between them. The CDR3 sequence is 15 residues long. The CDR3 coding sequence is TGTGCCAGCAGCGGCGCCTCAGGGAGGAATGAAAAACTGTTTTTT. Translation gives CASSGASGRNEKLFF.

The chain links TRBV27 to TRBJ1-6; D gene uncertain. Germline lookup yields CDR1 MNHEY and CDR2 SMNVEV (reference sequence). This CDR3 has 16 amino acids. V lost 0 bases, J lost 8 bases, and 14 bases lay in between. The CDR3 bases are TGTGCCAGCAGTTTATCTGGGGTCCGCGGGGATTCACCCCTCCACTTT. Residues: CASSLSGVRGDSPLHF.

This clone was observed a single time. The CDR3 protein is CASSAKRTGIYGYTF. The CDR3 region has the DNA TGTGCCAGCAGTGCTAAACGGACAGGTATCTATGGCTACACCTTC. This chain uses TRBV25-1 with TRBJ1-2, with 7 bases lining up with TRBD1. V was clipped by 4 bases and J by 4 bases; unmatched bases: 9. CDR3 length: 15 amino acids. The germline V gene encodes CDR1 MGHDK and CDR2 SYGVNS.

This chain connects TRBV27 to TRBJ2-7, with TRBD1 as a possible D gene (6 bases). V gave up 3 bases and J gave up 1 base, with 7 bases separating them. CDR3 length equals 13 residues. Germline V lookup: CDR1 MNHEY, CDR2 SMNVEV (reference sequence). The CDR3 loop reads CASSLTGSYEQYF. The CDR3 nucleotides read TGTGCCAGCAGTTTGACAGGATCCTACGAGCAGTACTTC.